A single sample gave rise to the 5 T cell receptor beta chains below, sequenced in a study of T cells in women clearing cervical HPV infection. Measured with immunoSEQ multiplex PCR; TCRdb has only the in-frame clones, and not every one. Recorded for this sample: some 50,000 clones. Sequenced input: blood buffy coat. The receptors were sampled from a woman aged 18 to 69 with a cervical HPV16 infection that either progressed to CIN3+ or cleared (not recorded which).

Remarks on this clone: The read halts 3 residues ahead of the CDR3 end, with the missing end drawn from the germline J gene. V usage is TRBV28 and J usage is TRBJ1-2; D is ambiguous. V lost 4 bases to trimming and J lost 0 bases, with 3 bases between them. The CDR3 has 12 amino acids. Germline CDR1 MDHEN, CDR2 SYDVKM. CDR3 amino acids: CASSSTNYGYTF. The DNA read from the CDR3 is TGTGCCAGCAGTTCAACTAACTATGGC.

A note on this clone: The sequenced fragment ends 3 residues before the CDR3 boundary, so the rest is inferred from the germline J gene. The chain couples TRBV19 to TRBJ2-3; D possibly corresponds to TRBD1 (5 bases). CDR3 length: 14 residues. Per germline, CDR1 LNHDA and CDR2 SQIVND (reference sequence). Partial CDR3 DNA: TGTGCCAGTAGTATCGACAGTAGCAATCAGCCG. Translated, it gives CASSIDSSNQP. The entire CDR3 reads CASSIDSSNQPQYF.

Points on this clone: The read stops 3 residues short of the end of the CDR3; the missing end is completed from the germline J gene. The chain combines TRBV5-1 with TRBJ2-3, with 7 bases identical to TRBD2. With 6 bases clipped from V and 1 base from J, the junction kept 8 bases outside the gene matches. This CDR3 has 15 amino acids. Looked up from germline, CDR1 is SGHRS and CDR2 is YFSETQ. The CDR3 protein is CASTGTAGRTDTQYF. The covered CDR3 bases are TGCGCCAGCACGGGCACAGCGGGGCGCACAGATACG. The entire variable domain, with the rest obtained from reference TRBV5-1 and TRBJ2-3, is as follows: KAGVTQTPRYLIKTRGQQVTLSCSPISGHRSVSWYQQTPGQGLQFLFEYFSETQRNKGNFPGRFSGRQFSNSRSEMNVSTLELGDSALYLCASTGTAGRTDTQYFGPGTRLTVL.

Worth noting for this clone: The read terminates 3 residues before the CDR3 end, so the remaining end is supplied by the germline J gene. The chain is built from TRBV12-3 or TRBV12-4 and TRBJ1-5; 8 bases match TRBD1. V lost 5 bases and J lost 6; bases outside the gene matches: 6. CDR3 size: 14 residues. Incomplete CDR3 DNA: TGTGCCAGCAGTGAACACAGGGGGGGTCAGCCC. It yields the protein CASSEHRGGQP. The whole CDR3 sequence is CASSEHRGGQPQHF.

Worth noting for this clone: The observed sequence ends 3 residues before the CDR3 terminus, with the missing tail filled in from the germline J gene. The chain recombines TRBV30 with TRBJ2-2; D call uncertain. This CDR3 is built from 13 residues. Germline V gives CDR1 GTSNPN, CDR2 SVGIG (reference sequence). The CDR3 loop is CAWSVRFNEKLFF. The CDR3 DNA, read in part, is TGTGCCTGGAGTGTACGGTTTAATGAAAAG.